This TCR beta chain was recovered during a study of OX40 agonist ivuxolimab in advanced cancers. Profiled with immunoSEQ multiplex PCR; TCRdb holds only in-frame clones, not every one. The sample has 65,000 to 95,000 clones; approximately 85% are singletons. Unmatched junction bases numbered 8, after V lost 8 bases and J lost 7 bases. Germline CDR1 is SNHLY and CDR2 is FYNNEI. The CDR3 is 14 residues long. The specimen comprised CD4+ or CD8+ T cells sorted from blood, sampled in a trial of the OX40 agonist ivuxolimab. The receptor's source is an adult with an advanced solid tumor such as melanoma, head and neck, liver or kidney cancer. The chain links TRBV2 to TRBJ2-1; 10 nucleotides align to TRBD2. The CDR3, as DNA: TGTGCCAGCCAAGTGAGCGGGGGGGCGAATGAGCAGTTCTTC. Amino acid sequence: CASQVSGGANEQFF.